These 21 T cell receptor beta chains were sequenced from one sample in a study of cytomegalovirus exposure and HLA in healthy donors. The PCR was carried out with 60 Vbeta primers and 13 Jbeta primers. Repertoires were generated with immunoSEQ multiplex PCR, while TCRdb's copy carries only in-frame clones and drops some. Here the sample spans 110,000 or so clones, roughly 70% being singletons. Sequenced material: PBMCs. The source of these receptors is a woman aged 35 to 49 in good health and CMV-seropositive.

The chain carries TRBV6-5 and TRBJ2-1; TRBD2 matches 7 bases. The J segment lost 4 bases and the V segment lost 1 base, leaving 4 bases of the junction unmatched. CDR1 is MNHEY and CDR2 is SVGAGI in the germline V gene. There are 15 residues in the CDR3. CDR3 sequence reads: CASSYLSSGYNEQFF. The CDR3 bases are TGTGCCAGCAGTTACTTGTCTAGCGGTTACAATGAGCAGTTCTTC.

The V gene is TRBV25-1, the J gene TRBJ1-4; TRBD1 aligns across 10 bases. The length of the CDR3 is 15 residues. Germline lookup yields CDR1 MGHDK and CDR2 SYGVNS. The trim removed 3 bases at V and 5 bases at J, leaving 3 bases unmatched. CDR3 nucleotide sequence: TGTGCCAGCAGTGATAGGGGACAGGGGAATGAAAAACTGTTTTTT. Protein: CASSDRGQGNEKLFF.

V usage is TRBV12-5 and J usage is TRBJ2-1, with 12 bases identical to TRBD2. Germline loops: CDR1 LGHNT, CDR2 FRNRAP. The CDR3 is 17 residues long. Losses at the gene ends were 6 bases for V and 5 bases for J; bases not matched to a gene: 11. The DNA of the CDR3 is TGTGCTAGTGGCTTTGGGACTAGCGGGCCCTACCACAATGAGCAGTTCTTC. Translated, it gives CASGFGTSGPYHNEQFF.

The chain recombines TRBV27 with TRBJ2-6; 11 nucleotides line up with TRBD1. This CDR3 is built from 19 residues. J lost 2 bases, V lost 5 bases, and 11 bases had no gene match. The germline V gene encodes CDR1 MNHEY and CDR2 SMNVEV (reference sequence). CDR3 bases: TGTGCCAGCAGTCCTCTCCTCGGACAGGGGGCGACTGGGGCCAACGTCCTGACTTTC. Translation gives CASSPLLGQGATGANVLTF.

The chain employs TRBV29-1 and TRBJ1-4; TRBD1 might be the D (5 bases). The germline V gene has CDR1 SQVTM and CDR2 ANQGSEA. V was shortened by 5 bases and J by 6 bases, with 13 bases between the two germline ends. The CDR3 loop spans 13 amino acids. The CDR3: CSVLGPEDEKLFF. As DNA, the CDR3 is TGCAGCGTTTTGGGGCCCGAGGATGAAAAACTGTTTTTT. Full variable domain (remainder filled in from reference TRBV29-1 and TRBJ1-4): SAVISQKPSRDICQRGTSLTIQCQVDSQVTMMFWYRQQPGQSLTLIATANQGSEATYESGFVIDKFPISRPNLTFSTLTVSNMSPEDSSIYLCSVLGPEDEKLFFGSGTQLSVL.

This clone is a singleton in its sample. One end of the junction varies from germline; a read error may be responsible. DNA for the CDR3: TGTGCCAGCAGGGAAGGAGGGGGAAGTGCCCAGCATTTT. Translated: CASREGGGSAQHF. V gene TRBV6-1 combines with J gene TRBJ1-5; D is perhaps TRBD1 (6 bases). The CDR3 runs 13 residues. Germline values: CDR1 MNHNS, CDR2 SASEGT.

In DNA, the CDR3 is TGTGCCAGCAGCGTATACACTGGACTAGCGGGACCCTACAATGAGCAGTTCTTC. Translating gives CASSVYTGLAGPYNEQFF. The V call is TRBV5-5, the J call TRBJ2-1; 12 bases are shared with TRBD2. Trimming cost V 4 bases and J 2 bases; bases outside gene matches: 10. CDR3 length: 18 residues. CDR1 is SGHKS and CDR2 is YYEKEE in the germline V gene (reference sequence).

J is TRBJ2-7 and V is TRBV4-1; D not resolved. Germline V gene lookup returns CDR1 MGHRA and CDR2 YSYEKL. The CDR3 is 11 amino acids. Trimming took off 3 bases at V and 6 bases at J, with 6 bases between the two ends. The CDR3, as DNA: TGCGCCAGCAGCCAGCTGGCCGAGCAGTACTTC. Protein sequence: CASSQLAEQYF.

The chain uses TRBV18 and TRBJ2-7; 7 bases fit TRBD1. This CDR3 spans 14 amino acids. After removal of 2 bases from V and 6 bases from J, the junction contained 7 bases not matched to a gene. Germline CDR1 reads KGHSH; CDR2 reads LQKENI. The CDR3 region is CASSPKTGFGEQYF. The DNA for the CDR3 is TGTGCCAGCTCACCAAAGACAGGGTTTGGCGAGCAGTACTTC.

CDR3 sequence (DNA): TGCGCCAGCAGCTCCAACCCCGGGACAGGGGGCGTGGGGGAGCAGTTCTTC. This codes for CASSSNPGTGGVGEQFF. The chain links TRBV5-1 to TRBJ2-1, with 12 bases matching TRBD1. The CDR3 runs 17 residues. V was pared by 3 bases and J by 10 bases, with 14 bases of the junction left unmatched. Germline V gene data show CDR1 as SGHRS and CDR2 as YFSETQ.

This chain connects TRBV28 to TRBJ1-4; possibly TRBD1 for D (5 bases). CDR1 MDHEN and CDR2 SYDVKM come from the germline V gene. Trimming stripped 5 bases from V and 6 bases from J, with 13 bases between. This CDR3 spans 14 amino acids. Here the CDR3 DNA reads TGTGCCAGCAGTCCCGGGACGGGGGATGAAAAACTGTTTTTT. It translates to CASSPGTGDEKLFF. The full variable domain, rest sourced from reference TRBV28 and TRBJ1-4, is DVKVTQSSRYLVKRTGEKVFLECVQDMDHENMFWYRQDPGLGLRLIYFSYDVKMKEKGDIPEGYSVSREKKERFSLILESASTNQTSMYLCASSPGTGDEKLFFGSGTQLSVL.

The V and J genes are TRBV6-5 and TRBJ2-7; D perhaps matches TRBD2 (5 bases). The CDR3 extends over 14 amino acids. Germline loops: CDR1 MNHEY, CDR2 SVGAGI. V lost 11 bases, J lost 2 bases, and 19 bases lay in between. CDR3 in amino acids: CAGRPRGPTYEQYF. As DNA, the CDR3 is TGTGCCGGCCGGCCCCGGGGTCCTACCTACGAGCAGTACTTC.

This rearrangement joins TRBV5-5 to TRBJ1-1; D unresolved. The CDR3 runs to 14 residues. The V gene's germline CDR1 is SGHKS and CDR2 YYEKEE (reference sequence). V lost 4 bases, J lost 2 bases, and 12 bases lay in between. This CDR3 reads CASSERNGNTEAFF. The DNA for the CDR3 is TGTGCCAGCAGCGAGAGAAACGGTAACACTGAAGCTTTCTTT. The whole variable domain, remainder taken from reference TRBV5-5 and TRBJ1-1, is DAGVTQSPTHLIKTRGQQVTLRCSPISGHKSVSWYQQVLGQGPQFIFQYYEKEERGRGNFPDRFSARQFPNYSSELNVNALLLGDSALYLCASSERNGNTEAFFGQGTRLTVV.

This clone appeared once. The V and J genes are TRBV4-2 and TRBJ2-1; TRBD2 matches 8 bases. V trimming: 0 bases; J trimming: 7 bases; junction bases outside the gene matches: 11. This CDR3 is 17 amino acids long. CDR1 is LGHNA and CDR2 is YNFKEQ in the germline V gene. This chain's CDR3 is CASSQDLIGGAGNEQFF. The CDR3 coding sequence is TGTGCCAGCAGCCAAGATCTTATCGGGGGGGCCGGGAATGAGCAGTTCTTC.

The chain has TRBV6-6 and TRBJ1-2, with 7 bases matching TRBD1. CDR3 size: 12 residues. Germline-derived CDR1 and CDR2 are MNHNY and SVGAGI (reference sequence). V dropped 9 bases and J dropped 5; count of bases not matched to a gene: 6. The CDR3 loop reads CASCPRGYGYTF. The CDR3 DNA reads TGTGCCAGTTGTCCCAGGGGGTATGGCTACACCTTC.

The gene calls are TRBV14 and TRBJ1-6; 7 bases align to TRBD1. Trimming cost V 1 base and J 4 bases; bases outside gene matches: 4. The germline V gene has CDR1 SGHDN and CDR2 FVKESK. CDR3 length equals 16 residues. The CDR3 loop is CASSQVGTAYNSPLHF. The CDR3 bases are TGTGCCAGCAGCCAAGTTGGGACAGCGTATAATTCACCCCTCCACTTT.

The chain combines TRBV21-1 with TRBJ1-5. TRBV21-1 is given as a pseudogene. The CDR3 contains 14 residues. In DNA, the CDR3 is TGTGCCTCAACTAGACGGAATAGCAATCAGCCCCAGCATTTT. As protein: CASTRRNSNQPQHF.

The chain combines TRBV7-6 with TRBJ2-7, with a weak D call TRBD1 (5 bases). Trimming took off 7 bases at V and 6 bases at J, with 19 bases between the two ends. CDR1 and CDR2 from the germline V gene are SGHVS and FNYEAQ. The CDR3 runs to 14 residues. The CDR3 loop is CASTRQTQSAEQYF. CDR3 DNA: TGTGCCAGCACTCGACAGACTCAGAGTGCCGAGCAGTACTTC.

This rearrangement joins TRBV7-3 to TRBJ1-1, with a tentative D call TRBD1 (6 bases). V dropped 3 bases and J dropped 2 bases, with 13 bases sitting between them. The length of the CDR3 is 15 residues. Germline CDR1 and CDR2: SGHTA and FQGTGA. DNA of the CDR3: TGTGCCAGCAGCTTTCAAGGGGGGGCAAACACTGAAGCTTTCTTT. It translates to CASSFQGGANTEAFF.

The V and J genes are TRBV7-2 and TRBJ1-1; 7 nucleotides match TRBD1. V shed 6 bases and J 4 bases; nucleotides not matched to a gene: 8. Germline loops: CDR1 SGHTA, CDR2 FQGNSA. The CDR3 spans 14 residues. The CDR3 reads CASSQRGLGTEAFF. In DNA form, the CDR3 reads TGTGCCAGCAGTCAAAGGGGGCTCGGCACTGAAGCTTTCTTT.

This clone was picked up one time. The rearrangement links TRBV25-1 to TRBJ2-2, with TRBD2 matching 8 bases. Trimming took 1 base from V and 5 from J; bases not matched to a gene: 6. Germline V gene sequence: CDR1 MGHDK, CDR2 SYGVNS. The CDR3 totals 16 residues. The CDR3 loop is CASSESGGGRTGELFF. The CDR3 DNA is TGTGCCAGCAGTGAATCGGGGGGGGGCCGGACCGGGGAGCTGTTTTTT.